Listed below are T cell receptor beta chains from one sample, sequenced in a study of blood T cells in healthy people across ages. TCRdb fed the 5' RACE reads into MiXCR, producing one record per CDR3 protein. The sample records approximately 670,000 distinct CDR3 sequences, less than 45% being singletons. The specimen sequenced was blood. Receptors originate from a man older than 75 in good health. CDR3s leave out the opening cysteine and the closing phenylalanine or tryptophan. Each record gives: J gene, V gene, CDR3 protein.

j_gene: TRBJ2-4; v_gene: TRBV19; CDR3aa: ASKIGTGGQSIQY
j_gene: TRBJ2-3; v_gene: TRBV20-1; CDR3aa: SARVGESTDTQY
j_gene: TRBJ2-7; v_gene: TRBV5-1; CDR3aa: ASSLAGNEQY
j_gene: TRBJ2-1; v_gene: TRBV28; CDR3aa: ASSLGAGSNEQF
j_gene: TRBJ1-5; v_gene: TRBV30; CDR3aa: AWAGQFNQPQH
j_gene: TRBJ2-5; v_gene: TRBV4-3; CDR3aa: ASSLAEGQGGQTQY
j_gene: TRBJ2-7; v_gene: TRBV3-1; CDR3aa: ASSQGVDSYEQY
j_gene: TRBJ2-3; v_gene: TRBV7-2; CDR3aa: ASKPRQLAGGLDTQY
j_gene: TRBJ1-1; v_gene: TRBV25-1; CDR3aa: TSKRQNTEAF
j_gene: TRBJ2-1; v_gene: TRBV7-9; CDR3aa: ASSLDPLHEQF
j_gene: TRBJ2-7; v_gene: TRBV7-2; CDR3aa: ASSLVQISRGLYEQY
j_gene: TRBJ2-3; v_gene: TRBV5-5; CDR3aa: ASSLTWSDTQY
j_gene: NA; v_gene: TRBV20-1; CDR3aa: SASPRTSGRARETQY
j_gene: TRBJ2-6; v_gene: TRBV20-1; CDR3aa: SASGGMGAGANVLT
j_gene: TRBJ2-3; v_gene: TRBV4-3; CDR3aa: ASSQGSAGDTDTQY
j_gene: TRBJ2-7; v_gene: TRBV3-1; CDR3aa: AGSLLPGQGTYEQY
j_gene: TRBJ1-3; v_gene: TRBV29-1; CDR3aa: SVDGTSGNTIY
j_gene: TRBJ1-5; v_gene: TRBV7-2; CDR3aa: ASSPTLGAFNQPQH
j_gene: TRBJ2-5; v_gene: TRBV9; CDR3aa: ASSLGHELTQETQY
j_gene: NA; v_gene: TRBV11-1; CDR3aa: ASSSIAGDEQY
j_gene: TRBJ2-4; v_gene: TRBV19; CDR3aa: ASSIEGGHIQY
j_gene: TRBJ2-3; v_gene: TRBV7-9; CDR3aa: ASKVNGTREDTQY
j_gene: TRBJ2-1; v_gene: TRBV6-4; CDR3aa: ASSVLFTLGGDEQF
j_gene: TRBJ2-1; v_gene: TRBV12-3/TRBV12-4; CDR3aa: ASTGGWTNNEQF
j_gene: TRBJ1-2; v_gene: TRBV20-1; CDR3aa: SAPRPGGAESYGYT
j_gene: TRBJ2-3; v_gene: TRBV15; CDR3aa: ATSTHIGRTDTQY
j_gene: TRBJ2-6; v_gene: TRBV2; CDR3aa: ASSRLALT
j_gene: TRBJ1-5; v_gene: TRBV7-2; CDR3aa: ASSPRTGFNQPRH
j_gene: TRBJ2-5; v_gene: TRBV28; CDR3aa: ASSLPSGRGNQETQY
j_gene: TRBJ2-1; v_gene: TRBV7-2; CDR3aa: ASSFPGTSGYNEQF
j_gene: TRBJ1-1; v_gene: TRBV27; CDR3aa: ASSSPGTINTEAF
j_gene: TRBJ2-5; v_gene: TRBV11-3; CDR3aa: ASSATGASTETQY
j_gene: TRBJ2-6; v_gene: TRBV7-6; CDR3aa: ASSPDRFSGANVLT
j_gene: TRBJ2-1; v_gene: TRBV6-1; CDR3aa: ASLDSLFSSYNEQF
j_gene: TRBJ2-2; v_gene: TRBV2; CDR3aa: ASSETGQHTGELF